This T cell receptor (beta chain) is drawn from a study of cytomegalovirus exposure and HLA in healthy donors. Findings and limits, study-wide: A link between a missense DCLRE1C variant and TCR beta V- and J-gene trimming emerged from a later analysis. Later analysis revealed greater clonal expansion in HLA-associated TCR beta chains than in equally common others. Presence/absence analyses treated sequencing depth as roughly uniform across donors. Diagnosis of cytomegalovirus status made by the classifier reportedly showed high specificity and sensitivity.

13 Jbeta primers and 60 Vbeta primers were used for the PCR. Profiled with immunoSEQ multiplex PCR; TCRdb holds only in-frame clones, not every one. The repertoire holds about 120,000 clones, with almost 85% as singletons. About this clone: Its specificity is not known.

V lost 4 bases, J lost 7 bases, and 10 bases stayed unmatched. Germline V gene lookup returns CDR1 SGHAT and CDR2 FQNNGV. The CDR3 is 16 residues long. This TCR derives from a woman younger than 30 in good health and CMV-seronegative. The chain recombines TRBV11-2 with TRBJ1-6; 7 bases map to TRBD1. The sequenced sample consisted of PBMCs. The CDR3 DNA is TGTGCCAGCAGCTCTTCGGACAGGCGAAGCAATTCACCCCTCCACTTT. Translated: CASSSSDRRSNSPLHF.